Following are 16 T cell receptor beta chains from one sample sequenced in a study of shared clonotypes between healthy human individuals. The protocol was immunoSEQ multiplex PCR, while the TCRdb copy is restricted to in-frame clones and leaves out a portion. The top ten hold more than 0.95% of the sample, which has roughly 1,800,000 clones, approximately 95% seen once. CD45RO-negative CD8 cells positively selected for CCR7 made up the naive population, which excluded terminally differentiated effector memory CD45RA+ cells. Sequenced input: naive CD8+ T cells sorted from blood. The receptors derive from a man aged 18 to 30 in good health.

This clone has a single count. The CDR3 region is CASSLRGPYEGSYEQYF. The CDR3 coding sequence is TGTGCCAGCAGTTTACGGGGGCCCTATGAAGGCTCCTACGAGCAGTACTTC. The chain carries TRBV28 and TRBJ2-7; D is possibly TRBD1 or TRBD2 (6 bases each). The CDR3 spans 17 residues. CDR1 and CDR2 from the germline V gene are MDHEN and SYDVKM. Trimming pared 2 bases from V and 0 bases from J, leaving 17 bases between.

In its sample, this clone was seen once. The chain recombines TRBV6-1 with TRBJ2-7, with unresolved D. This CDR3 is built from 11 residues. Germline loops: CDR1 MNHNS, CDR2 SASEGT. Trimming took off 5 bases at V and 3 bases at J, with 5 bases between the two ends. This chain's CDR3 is CASSTDYEQYF. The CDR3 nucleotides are TGTGCCAGCAGTACTGACTACGAGCAGTACTTC.

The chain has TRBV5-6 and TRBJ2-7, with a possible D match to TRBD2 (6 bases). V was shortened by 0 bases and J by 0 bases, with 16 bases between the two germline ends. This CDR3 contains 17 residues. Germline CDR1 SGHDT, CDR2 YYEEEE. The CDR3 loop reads CASSLEGAGILSYEQYF. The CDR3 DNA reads TGTGCCAGCAGCTTGGAGGGAGCGGGTATACTCTCCTACGAGCAGTACTTC.

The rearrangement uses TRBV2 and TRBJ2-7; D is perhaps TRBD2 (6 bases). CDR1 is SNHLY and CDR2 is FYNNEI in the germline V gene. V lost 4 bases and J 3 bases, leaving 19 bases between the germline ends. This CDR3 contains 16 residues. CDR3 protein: CASSASLVGSNYEQYF. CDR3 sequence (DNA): TGTGCCAGCAGTGCCTCATTAGTCGGGAGCAACTACGAGCAGTACTTC.

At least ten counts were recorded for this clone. CDR3 loop: CASSISGKEDTQYF. The CDR3 nucleotides read TGTGCCAGCAGCATTAGCGGGAAGGAAGATACGCAGTATTTT. The V call is TRBV9, the J call TRBJ2-3; 8 nucleotides agree with TRBD2. The length of the CDR3 is 14 residues. From germline, CDR1 is SGDLS and CDR2 YYNGEE. V lost 4 bases and J lost 5; bases outside the gene matches: 6.

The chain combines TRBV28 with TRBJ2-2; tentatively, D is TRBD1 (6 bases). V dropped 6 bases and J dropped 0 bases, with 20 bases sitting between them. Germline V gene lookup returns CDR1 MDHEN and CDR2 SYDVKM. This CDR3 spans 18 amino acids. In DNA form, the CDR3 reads TGTGCCAGCAGACGACAGGTGGTTTTGCCCGCGAACACCGGGGAGCTGTTTTTT. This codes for CASRRQVVLPANTGELFF.

DNA for the CDR3: TGTGCCAGCAGCCTCCGTGGGGTTGGCGAGCAGTACTTC. Amino acid sequence: CASSLRGVGEQYF. The chain has TRBV7-9 and TRBJ2-7; D gene ambiguous. This CDR3 comprises 13 residues. Germline V gene lookup returns CDR1 SEHNR and CDR2 FQNEAQ (reference sequence). Trimming pared 5 bases from V and 6 bases from J, leaving 14 bases between.

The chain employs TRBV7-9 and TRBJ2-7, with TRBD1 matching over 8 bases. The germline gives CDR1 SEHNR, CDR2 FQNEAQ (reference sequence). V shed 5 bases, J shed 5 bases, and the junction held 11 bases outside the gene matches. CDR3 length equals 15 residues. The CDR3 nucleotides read TGTGCCAGCAGCCCTCCCGGGACAGGACCCCACGAGCAGTACTTC. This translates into CASSPPGTGPHEQYF.

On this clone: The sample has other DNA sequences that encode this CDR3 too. DNA for the CDR3: TGCGCCAGCAGCCCGGACAGGGGGGCATACGAGCAGTACTTC. Residues: CASSPDRGAYEQYF. The chain links TRBV4-1 to TRBJ2-7, with TRBD1 matching over 10 bases. J was trimmed by 4 bases and V by 4 bases; bases with no gene match: 4. CDR3 length: 14 amino acids. Germline assignment: CDR1 MGHRA and CDR2 YSYEKL.

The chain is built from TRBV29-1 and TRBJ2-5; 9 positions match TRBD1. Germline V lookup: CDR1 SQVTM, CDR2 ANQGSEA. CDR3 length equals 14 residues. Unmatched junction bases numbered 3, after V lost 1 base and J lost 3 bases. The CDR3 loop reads CSVEGGTGKETQYF. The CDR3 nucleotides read TGCAGCGTTGAAGGCGGGACAGGGAAAGAGACCCAGTACTTC.

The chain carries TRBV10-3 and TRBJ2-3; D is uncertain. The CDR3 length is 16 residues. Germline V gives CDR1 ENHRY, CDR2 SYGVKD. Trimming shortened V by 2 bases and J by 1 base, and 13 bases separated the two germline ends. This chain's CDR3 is CAISEPLKTGTDTQYF. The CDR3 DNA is TGTGCCATCAGTGAGCCCTTGAAGACTGGCACAGATACGCAGTATTTT.

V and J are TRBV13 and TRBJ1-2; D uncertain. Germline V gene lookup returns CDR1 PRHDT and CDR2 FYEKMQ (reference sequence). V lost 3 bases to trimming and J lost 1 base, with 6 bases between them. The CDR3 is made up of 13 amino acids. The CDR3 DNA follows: TGTGCCAGCAGCTTTATAGATAACTATGGCTACACCTTC. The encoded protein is CASSFIDNYGYTF.

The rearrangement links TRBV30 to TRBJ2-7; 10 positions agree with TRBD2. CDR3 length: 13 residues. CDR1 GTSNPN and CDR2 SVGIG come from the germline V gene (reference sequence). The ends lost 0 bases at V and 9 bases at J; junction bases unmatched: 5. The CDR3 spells CAWSVLAGDGQYF. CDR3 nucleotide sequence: TGTGCCTGGAGTGTCCTAGCGGGAGACGGGCAGTACTTC.

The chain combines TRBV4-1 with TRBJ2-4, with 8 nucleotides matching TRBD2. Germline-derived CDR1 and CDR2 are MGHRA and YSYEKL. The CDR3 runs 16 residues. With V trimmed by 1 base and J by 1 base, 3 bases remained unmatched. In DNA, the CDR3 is TGCGCCAGCAGCCAAGCGGGGGGGGATGCCAAAAACATTCAGTACTTC. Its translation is CASSQAGGDAKNIQYF.

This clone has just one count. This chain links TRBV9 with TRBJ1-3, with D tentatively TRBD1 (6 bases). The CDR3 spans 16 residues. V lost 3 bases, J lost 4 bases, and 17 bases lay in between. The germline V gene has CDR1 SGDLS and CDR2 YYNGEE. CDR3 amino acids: CASSASQGLSGNTIYF. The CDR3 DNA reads TGTGCCAGCAGCGCAAGCCAGGGGCTCTCCGGAAACACCATATATTTT.

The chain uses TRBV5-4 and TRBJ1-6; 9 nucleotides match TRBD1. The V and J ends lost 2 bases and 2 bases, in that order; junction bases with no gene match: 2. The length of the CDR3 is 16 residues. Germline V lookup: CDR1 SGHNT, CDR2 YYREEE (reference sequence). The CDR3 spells CASSFRQGAYNSPLHF. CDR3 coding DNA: TGTGCCAGCAGCTTCCGACAGGGGGCCTATAATTCACCCCTCCACTTT.